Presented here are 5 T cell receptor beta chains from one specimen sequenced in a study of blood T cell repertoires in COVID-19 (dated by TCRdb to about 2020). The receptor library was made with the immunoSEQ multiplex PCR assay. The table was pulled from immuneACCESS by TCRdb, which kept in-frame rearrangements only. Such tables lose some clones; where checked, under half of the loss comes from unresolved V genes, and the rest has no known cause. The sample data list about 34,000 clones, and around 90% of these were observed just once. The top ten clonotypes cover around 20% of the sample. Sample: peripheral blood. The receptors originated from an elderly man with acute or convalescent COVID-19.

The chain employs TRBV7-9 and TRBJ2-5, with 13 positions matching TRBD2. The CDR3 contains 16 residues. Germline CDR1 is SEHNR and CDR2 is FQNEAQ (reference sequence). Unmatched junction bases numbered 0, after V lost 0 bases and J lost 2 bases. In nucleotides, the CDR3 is TGTGCCAGCAGCTTAGCGACTAGCGGGGGGCAAGAGACCCAGTACTTC. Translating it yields CASSLATSGGQETQYF.

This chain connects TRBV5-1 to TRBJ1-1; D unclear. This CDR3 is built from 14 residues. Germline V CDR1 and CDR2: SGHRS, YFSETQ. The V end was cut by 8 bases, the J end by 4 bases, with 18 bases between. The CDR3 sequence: CASRQVGEATEAFF. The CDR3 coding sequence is TGCGCCAGTCGCCAGGTCGGGGAGGCCACTGAAGCTTTCTTT. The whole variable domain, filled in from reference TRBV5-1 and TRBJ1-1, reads KAGVTQTPRYLIKTRGQQVTLSCSPISGHRSVSWYQQTPGQGLQFLFEYFSETQRNKGNFPGRFSGRQFSNSRSEMNVSTLELGDSALYLCASRQVGEATEAFFGQGTRLTVV.

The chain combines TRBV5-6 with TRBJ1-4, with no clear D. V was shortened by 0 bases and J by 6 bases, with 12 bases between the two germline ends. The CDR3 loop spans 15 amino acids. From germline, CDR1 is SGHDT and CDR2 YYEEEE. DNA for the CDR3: TGTGCCAGCAGCTTGGCGCGCTTTTCCGATGAAAAACTGTTTTTT. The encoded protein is CASSLARFSDEKLFF.

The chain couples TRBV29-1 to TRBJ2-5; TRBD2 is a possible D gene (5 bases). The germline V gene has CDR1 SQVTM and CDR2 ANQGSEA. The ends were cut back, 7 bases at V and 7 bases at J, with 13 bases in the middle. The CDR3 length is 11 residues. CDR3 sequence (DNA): TGCAGCGAACTCGGGGTAGGGACCCAGTACTTC. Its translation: CSELGVGTQYF.

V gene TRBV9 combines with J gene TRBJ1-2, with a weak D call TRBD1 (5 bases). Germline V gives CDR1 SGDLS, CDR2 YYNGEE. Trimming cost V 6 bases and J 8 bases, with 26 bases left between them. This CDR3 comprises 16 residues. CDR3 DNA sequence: TGTGCCAGCACCCATACAGGACCCCAAGGCTCTGAAGGCTACACCTTC. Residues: CASTHTGPQGSEGYTF.